A single sample is the source of the 5 T cell receptor beta chains below, sequenced in a study of technical replicates of blood from a handful of donors. TCRdb's table, derived via immunoSEQ multiplex PCR, lists solely in-frame clones and lacks some. The profile shows tens of thousands of clones, 90% to 95% of them singletons. Material: T cells isolated from PBMCs. These receptors were collected from a human donor in good health.

V gene TRBV7-9 combines with J gene TRBJ1-1, with D possibly TRBD1 on 5 matching bases. Per germline, CDR1 SEHNR and CDR2 FQNEAQ (reference sequence). The CDR3 contains 12 residues. Trimming took 5 bases from V and 5 from J, leaving 9 bases between them. The CDR3 DNA follows: TGTGCCAGCAGCCAGGAGGGGACTGAAGCTTTCTTT. It is translated as CASSQEGTEAFF.

This chain connects TRBV10-3 to TRBJ2-1, with 9 bases matching TRBD2. The trim removed 0 bases at V and 5 bases at J, leaving 5 bases unmatched. CDR3 length equals 16 residues. The V gene's germline CDR1 is ENHRY and CDR2 SYGVKD. CDR3 residues: CAISESTSGANNEQFF. The CDR3 DNA follows: TGTGCCATCAGTGAGTCGACTAGCGGAGCCAACAATGAGCAGTTCTTC.

The chain links TRBV5-8 to TRBJ2-1; 9 bases line up with TRBD1. With 7 bases clipped from V and 9 bases from J, the junction kept 11 bases outside the gene matches. Germline V gives CDR1 SGHTS, CDR2 YDEGEE. This CDR3 comprises 14 residues. The CDR3 protein is CASRRTGAGGEQFF. For the CDR3, the DNA is TGTGCCAGCCGCAGGACAGGGGCCGGAGGTGAGCAGTTCTTC.

The chain uses TRBV6-5 and TRBJ2-7, with a tentative D call TRBD2 (6 bases). Trimming removed 11 bases at V and 0 bases at J, with 11 bases between. In germline, CDR1 is MNHEY, CDR2 SVGAGI. The length of the CDR3 is 12 residues. The DNA for the CDR3 is TGTGCCGCCGGGACTCACTCCTACGAGCAGTACTTC. This gives the protein CAAGTHSYEQYF.

The chain uses TRBV18 and TRBJ2-2; perhaps TRBD2 as D (6 bases). Trimming stripped 4 bases from V and 6 bases from J, with 9 bases between. The germline gives CDR1 KGHSH, CDR2 LQKENI. This CDR3 spans 13 amino acids. As DNA, the CDR3 is TGTGCCAGCTCACGTTCGGGGGCCGGGGAGCTGTTTTTT. Its translation: CASSRSGAGELFF.